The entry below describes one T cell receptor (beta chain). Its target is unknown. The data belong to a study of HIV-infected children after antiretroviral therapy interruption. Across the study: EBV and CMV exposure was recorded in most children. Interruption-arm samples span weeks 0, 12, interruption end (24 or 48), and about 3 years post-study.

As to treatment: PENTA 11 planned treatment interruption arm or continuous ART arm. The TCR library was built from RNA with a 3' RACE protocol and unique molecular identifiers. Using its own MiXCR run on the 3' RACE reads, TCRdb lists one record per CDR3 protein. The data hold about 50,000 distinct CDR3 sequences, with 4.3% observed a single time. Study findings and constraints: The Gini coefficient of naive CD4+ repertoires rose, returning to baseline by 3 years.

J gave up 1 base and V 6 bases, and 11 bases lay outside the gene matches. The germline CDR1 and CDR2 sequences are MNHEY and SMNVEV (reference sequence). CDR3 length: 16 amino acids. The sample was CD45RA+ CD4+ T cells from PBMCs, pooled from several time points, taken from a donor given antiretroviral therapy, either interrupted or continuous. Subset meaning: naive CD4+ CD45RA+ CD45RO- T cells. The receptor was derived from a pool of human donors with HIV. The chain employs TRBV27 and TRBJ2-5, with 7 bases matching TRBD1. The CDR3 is CASRLHRGEIQETQYF. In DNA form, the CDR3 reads TGTGCCAGCAGGCTCCACAGGGGCGAGATCCAAGAGACCCAGTACTTC.